The 23 T cell receptor beta chains in this list originate from one sample, sequenced in a study of CD8 T cells in Susac syndrome. An amount of RNA that ranged from roughly 0.5 to 1 ug was reverse transcribed with random hexamers. Each CDR3 protein gets one entry after TCRdb re-called the immunoSEQ multiplex PCR reads with MiXCR. Among roughly 150,000 distinct CDR3 sequences listed, approximately 96% were seen once. Material for sequencing was CD8+ T cells from PBMCs. The receptors here all came from a human donor with multiple sclerosis.

Regarding this clonotype: The junction and the germline gene differ at one end; a read error may be behind it. The genes are TRBV30 and TRBJ1-5; D remains ambiguous. Germline CDR1 GTSNPN, CDR2 SVGIG (reference sequence). This CDR3 region has 14 residues. Written as DNA, the CDR3 is TGTGCCTGGGGGTCCGAAAATAGCTATCAGCCCCAGCATTTT. This encodes CAWGSENSYQPQHF.

The V and J genes are TRBV30 and TRBJ2-1; TRBD2 aligns across 11 bases. The CDR3 runs to 16 residues. In germline, CDR1 is GTSNPN, CDR2 SVGIG (reference sequence). Trimming removed 1 base from V and 0 bases from J; junction bases left unmatched: 2. CDR3 nucleotide sequence: TGTGCCTGGAGTGGACTAGCGGGGAGCTCCTACAATGAGCAGTTCTTC. Encoded protein: CAWSGLAGSSYNEQFF. The variable domain in full, with the rest retrieved from reference TRBV30 and TRBJ2-1, is SQTIHQWPATLVQPVGSPLSLECTVEGTSNPNLYWYRQAAGRGLQLLFYSVGIGQISSEVPQNLSASRPQDRQFILSSKKLLLSDSGFYLCAWSGLAGSSYNEQFFGPGTRLTVL.

The rearrangement uses TRBV20-1 and TRBJ2-3, with 10 positions matching TRBD2. Trimming cost V 3 bases and J 2 bases; bases outside gene matches: 17. CDR3 size: 19 residues. Per germline, CDR1 DFQATT and CDR2 SNEGSKA (reference sequence). CDR3 loop: CSASPLRTSGRLVTDTQYF. The CDR3 DNA is TGCAGTGCTAGTCCCCTCCGGACTAGCGGACGTCTTGTCACAGATACGCAGTATTTT.

This chain links TRBV13 with TRBJ2-3, with 13 nucleotides matching TRBD2. The CDR3 runs to 16 residues. Looked up from germline, CDR1 is PRHDT and CDR2 is FYEKMQ (reference sequence). V lost 4 bases to trimming and J lost 4 bases; unmatched junction nucleotides: 5. The CDR3 nucleotides are TGTGCCAGCAGCTCTCAGACTAGCGGGGGGCCAGATACGCAGTATTTT. Residues: CASSSQTSGGPDTQYF.

The chain uses TRBV29-1 and TRBJ1-1; 8 bases map to TRBD1. This CDR3 contains 12 residues. Germline trimming cut 4 bases from V and 5 bases from J; bases unmatched to any gene: 3. The germline V gene encodes CDR1 SQVTM and CDR2 ANQGSEA. The CDR3 DNA sequence: TGCAGCGTTGGGACAGGGCGTACTGAAGCTTTCTTT. Encoded protein: CSVGTGRTEAFF.

The rearrangement joins TRBV6-2 or TRBV6-3 to TRBJ2-1; 8 bases map to TRBD2. There are 18 residues in the CDR3. Trimming took 0 bases from V and 4 from J; bases not matched to a gene: 11. Germline lookup yields CDR1 MNHEY and CDR2 SVGEGT. CDR3 bases: TGTGCCAGCAGTTACTCCGGAACGATAGCGGGGAGATACAATGAGCAGTTCTTC. It yields the protein CASSYSGTIAGRYNEQFF.

The count of this clonotype is one. The genes are TRBV19 and TRBJ1-2, with D possibly TRBD1 on 5 matching bases. Germline CDR1 LNHDA, CDR2 SQIVND (reference sequence). V was pared by 8 bases and J by 4 bases, with 8 bases between. The CDR3 loop spans 11 amino acids. The CDR3 loop is CASWRGYGYTF. In nucleotides, the CDR3 is TGTGCCAGTTGGAGGGGCTATGGCTACACCTTC.

This chain connects TRBV5-1 to TRBJ1-2; 10 bases line up with TRBD1. The CDR3 extends over 15 amino acids. Germline CDR1 is SGHRS and CDR2 is YFSETQ. Trimming at V came to 1 base and at J to 6 bases, leaving 6 bases not matched to a gene. The CDR3 DNA follows: TGCGCCAGCAGCTTGCGGGACAGGGGTTCTGATGGCTACACCTTC. Translated: CASSLRDRGSDGYTF.

The V gene is TRBV13, the J gene TRBJ2-2; the D call may be TRBD1 or TRBD2 (5 bases each). CDR3 size: 15 residues. From germline, CDR1 is PRHDT and CDR2 FYEKMQ (reference sequence). V lost 1 base and J lost 7, with 13 bases in between. The CDR3 DNA follows: TGTGCCAGCAGCTTAGCGACGTCAGGGAGCGGGGAGCTGTTTTTT. Translating gives CASSLATSGSGELFF.

This clonotype was picked up one time. The gene calls are TRBV6-1 and TRBJ2-7; the match to TRBD1 covers 8 bases. Germline assignment: CDR1 MNHNS and CDR2 SASEGT. V gave up 11 bases and J gave up 0 bases; unmatched junction bases: 3. The length of the CDR3 is 12 residues. This CDR3 reads CAGGQASYEQYF. In DNA form, the CDR3 reads TGTGCCGGGGGACAGGCCTCCTACGAGCAGTACTTC.

The CDR3 DNA follows: TGTGCCAGTAGTATAGTCGGGGCTGGGGGCCGGTACAATGAGCAGTTCTTC. It translates to CASSIVGAGGRYNEQFF. The chain links TRBV19 to TRBJ2-1; D is possibly TRBD1 (6 bases). CDR3 length equals 17 residues. Germline V gene lookup returns CDR1 LNHDA and CDR2 SQIVND (reference sequence). Trimming pared 1 base from V and 4 bases from J, leaving 17 bases between.

The chain employs TRBV12-3 or TRBV12-4 and TRBJ1-1, with D possibly being TRBD1 (6 bases). The V and J ends lost 5 bases and 7 bases respectively, with 17 bases between them. This CDR3 is built from 14 residues. CDR3 protein: CASSPHGTRIEAFF. For the CDR3, the DNA is TGTGCCAGCAGTCCACACGGGACAAGGATTGAAGCTTTCTTT.

The gene calls are TRBV5-1 and TRBJ2-3; D gene unclear. Germline lookup yields CDR1 SGHRS and CDR2 YFSETQ. This CDR3 has 14 amino acids. Between the trimmed V and J ends, which lost 4 bases and 2 bases, there was a span of 11 bases. The CDR3 nucleotides are TGCGCCAGCAGCCTCACCCGGATCACAGATACGCAGTATTTT. Protein product: CASSLTRITDTQYF.

The rearrangement joins TRBV30 to TRBJ1-1; tentative D call: TRBD1 (5 bases). Trimming cost V 6 bases and J 5 bases, with 22 bases left between them. Germline CDR1 GTSNPN, CDR2 SVGIG (reference sequence). This CDR3 comprises 15 residues. CDR3 in DNA: TGTGCCTGTCACGAGGTCCTGAGGGGCTCGACTGAAGCTTTCTTT. Translation: CACHEVLRGSTEAFF.

V is TRBV27 and J is TRBJ1-5; 9 bases map to TRBD1. This CDR3 is built from 17 residues. Germline V gene data show CDR1 as MNHEY and CDR2 as SMNVEV (reference sequence). With 4 bases clipped from V and 2 bases from J, the junction kept 9 bases outside the gene matches. CDR3 DNA sequence: TGTGCCAGCAGTTCACTCAGGACAGGGGAGGGCAATCAGCCCCAGCATTTT. Its protein is CASSSLRTGEGNQPQHF.

The gene calls are TRBV4-1 and TRBJ2-1; 10 nucleotides line up with TRBD1. The CDR3 length is 13 residues. The ends lost 6 bases at V and 7 bases at J; junction bases unmatched: 3. Germline-derived CDR1 and CDR2 are MGHRA and YSYEKL. The chain's CDR3 is CASRGTGVNEQFF. The CDR3 nucleotides are TGCGCCAGCAGGGGGACAGGGGTTAATGAGCAGTTCTTC.

The chain is built from TRBV20-1 and TRBJ2-1; D is undetermined. V lost 6 bases and J 0 bases, leaving 12 bases between the germline ends. CDR3 size: 14 residues. Per the germline V gene, CDR1 is DFQATT and CDR2 is SNEGSKA (reference sequence). The CDR3 DNA is TGCAGTGCCCCGTTCGAGACCTCCTACAATGAGCAGTTCTTC. As protein: CSAPFETSYNEQFF.

The chain links TRBV28 to TRBJ1-5; 8 bases line up with TRBD1. The germline V gene has CDR1 MDHEN and CDR2 SYDVKM. This CDR3 has 14 amino acids. V was clipped by 5 bases and J by 6 bases; unmatched bases: 6. The DNA of the CDR3 is TGTGCCAGCAGTCCCGGACAGGGAGCTCAGCCCCAGCATTTT. Translated: CASSPGQGAQPQHF.

J is TRBJ1-2 and V is TRBV27, with 9 bases fitting TRBD1. Germline lookup yields CDR1 MNHEY and CDR2 SMNVEV (reference sequence). The CDR3 length is 14 residues. The ends lost 8 bases at V and 4 bases at J; junction bases unmatched: 8. The CDR3 sequence is CASGTGGGLYGYTF. CDR3 coding DNA: TGTGCCAGCGGAACAGGGGGCGGACTCTATGGCTACACCTTC.

The rearrangement joins TRBV20-1 to TRBJ2-7; 8 bases line up with TRBD2. The CDR3 sequence is 16 residues long. Unmatched junction bases numbered 9, after V lost 0 bases and J lost 2 bases. The germline gives CDR1 DFQATT, CDR2 SNEGSKA (reference sequence). The CDR3 here is CSARDNRAGAPYEQYF. In DNA form, the CDR3 reads TGCAGTGCTAGAGATAATCGAGCGGGGGCCCCCTACGAGCAGTACTTC.

The rearrangement uses TRBV19 and TRBJ1-2; perhaps TRBD1 as D (5 bases). This CDR3 is built from 11 residues. V lost 11 bases, J lost 10 bases, and 17 bases lay in between. Germline V CDR1 and CDR2: LNHDA, SQIVND (reference sequence). As DNA, the CDR3 is TGTGCCTGCCGTCGAACGGGGGACTACACCTTC. Translating gives CACRRTGDYTF. Full variable domain (missing parts from reference TRBV19 and TRBJ1-2): DGGITQSPKYLFRKEGQNVTLSCEQNLNHDAMYWYRQDPGQGLRLIYYSQIVNDFQKGDIAEGYSVSREKKESFPLTVTSAQKNPTAFYLCACRRTGDYTFGSGTRLTVV.

The count of this clonotype is one. The chain has TRBV7-9 and TRBJ2-3; 7 nucleotides agree with TRBD1. From germline, CDR1 is SEHNR and CDR2 FQNEAQ (reference sequence). J was trimmed by 7 bases and V by 4 bases; bases with no gene match: 5. CDR3 length equals 13 residues. The CDR3 DNA reads TGTGCCAGCAGCTCCCCAGGGGGAAATACGCAGTATTTT. The encoded protein is CASSSPGGNTQYF.

The CDR3 DNA sequence: TGTGCCAGCCAGGGGACAGTCCAAGAGACCCAGTACTTC. It yields the protein CASQGTVQETQYF. This chain links TRBV6-5 with TRBJ2-5; 7 bases align to TRBD1. The V and J ends lost 8 bases and 1 base, in that order; junction bases with no gene match: 4. The CDR3 contains 13 residues. Germline V gives CDR1 MNHEY, CDR2 SVGAGI.